The 5 T cell receptor beta chains below were found in one sample sequenced in a study of T-cell memory formation after mild COVID-19. From the 5' RACE reads, TCRdb called clonotypes with MiXCR, one entry per CDR3 protein. This sample has around 530,000 distinct CDR3 sequences, with about a fifth found just once. Sequenced input: PBMCs or a T cell subset sorted from them (not recorded which). These receptors came from an adult woman who had mild COVID-19 (a few samples of this study predate the infection). Cell type and time point are not known.

This clonotype was picked up a small number of times. This chain connects TRBV30 to TRBJ2-4, with D unresolved. This CDR3 has 11 residues. The germline gives CDR1 GTSNPN, CDR2 SVGIG (reference sequence). V lost 0 bases to trimming and J lost 7 bases, with 4 bases between them. Here the CDR3 reads CAWSVGNIQYF. The CDR3 region has the DNA TGTGCCTGGAGTGTTGGGAACATTCAGTACTTC.

The chain recombines TRBV6-2 or TRBV6-3 with TRBJ2-2; D call uncertain. The germline gives CDR1 MNHEY, CDR2 SVGEGT. CDR3 size: 15 residues. V was pared by 6 bases and J by 0 bases, with 11 bases between. CDR3 coding DNA: TGTGCCAGCAGCCGCCGATGGGCGAACACCGGGGAGCTGTTTTTT. Translated, it gives CASSRRWANTGELFF.

This clonotype was detected only a few times. This chain joins TRBV30 and TRBJ1-2, with 8 bases matching TRBD1. Germline CDR1 reads GTSNPN; CDR2 reads SVGIG (reference sequence). The CDR3 spans 13 residues. The V gene end was trimmed by 2 bases and the J gene end by 4 bases; junction bases not matched to a gene: 3. This CDR3 is CAWSPQGAYGYTF. Written as DNA, the CDR3 is TGTGCCTGGAGTCCCCAGGGGGCCTATGGCTACACCTTC. Filled out from reference TRBV30 and TRBJ1-2, the complete variable domain reads SQTIHQWPATLVQPVGSPLSLECTVEGTSNPNLYWYRQAAGRGLQLLFYSVGIGQISSEVPQNLSASRPQDRQFILSSKKLLLSDSGFYLCAWSPQGAYGYTFGSGTRLTVV.

This clonotype was seen a handful of times. The rearrangement joins TRBV7-2 to TRBJ1-5; D gene ambiguous. Germline values: CDR1 SGHTA, CDR2 FQGNSA. The CDR3 consists of 15 residues. V lost 4 bases and J lost 7, with 17 bases in between. CDR3 in amino acids: CASSWTKGNGQPQHF. For the CDR3, the DNA is TGTGCCAGCAGCTGGACGAAGGGTAACGGCCAGCCCCAGCATTTT.

This clonotype was picked up a small number of times. The V gene is TRBV7-9, the J gene TRBJ2-7, with 12 bases that match TRBD2. V trimming: 0 bases; J trimming: 3 bases; junction bases outside the gene matches: 3. This CDR3 spans 16 amino acids. In germline, CDR1 is SEHNR, CDR2 FQNEAQ (reference sequence). The CDR3 protein is CASSLAWGLAGYEQYF. The DNA for the CDR3 is TGTGCCAGCAGCTTAGCGTGGGGACTAGCGGGCTACGAGCAGTACTTC.